This TCR beta chain originates from a study of cytomegalovirus exposure and HLA in healthy donors. In the study overall: Clustering assigned 81% of the roughly 380 genotyped donors to the Caucasian-associated ancestry cluster.

Findings and caveats of the study: Analysis was carried out at a later point, and it linked a missense DCLRE1C variant to TCR beta V- and J-gene trimming. Most TCR sequences were rare, but some public TCRs occurred in many donors. It has been reported that TCR beta sequences accurately predicted the HLA-A and HLA-B alleles of most subjects.

13 Jbeta primers and 60 Vbeta primers were used for the PCR. Some clones are missing from TCRdb's copy, which holds only in-frame ones; the method was immunoSEQ multiplex PCR. The sample includes 95,000 to 150,000 clones, around four fifths of them seen just once. Of note for this clone: Antigen unknown.

V lost 5 bases and J lost 7, with 17 bases in between. Germline V gene lookup returns CDR1 KGHSH and CDR2 LQKENI. This CDR3 is built from 14 residues. The TCR originated in a man in his late teens or twenties in good health and CMV-seropositive. The chain has TRBV18 and TRBJ1-1, with D perhaps matching TRBD1 (6 bases). Sequenced sample: PBMCs. This chain's CDR3 is CASSAGAQGSEAFF. The CDR3 DNA sequence: TGTGCCAGCTCAGCAGGGGCGCAGGGAAGTGAAGCTTTCTTT.